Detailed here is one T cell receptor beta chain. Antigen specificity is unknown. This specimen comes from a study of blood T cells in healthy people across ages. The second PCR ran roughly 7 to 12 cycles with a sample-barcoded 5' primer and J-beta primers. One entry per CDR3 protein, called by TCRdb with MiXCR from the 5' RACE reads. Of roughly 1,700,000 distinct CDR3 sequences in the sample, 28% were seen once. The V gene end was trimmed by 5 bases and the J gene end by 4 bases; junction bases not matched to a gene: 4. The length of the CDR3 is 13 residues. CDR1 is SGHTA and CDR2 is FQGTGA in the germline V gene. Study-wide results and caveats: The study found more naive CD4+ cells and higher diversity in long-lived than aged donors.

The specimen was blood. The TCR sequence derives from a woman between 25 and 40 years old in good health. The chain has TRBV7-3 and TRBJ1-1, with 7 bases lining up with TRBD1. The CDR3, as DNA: TGTGCCAGCAGCGACCCAGGGGGCACTGAAGCTTTCTTT. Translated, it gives CASSDPGGTEAFF. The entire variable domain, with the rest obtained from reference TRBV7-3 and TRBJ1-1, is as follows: GAGVSQTPSNKVTEKGKYVELRCDPISGHTALYWYRQSLGQGPEFLIYFQGTGAADDSGLPNDRFFAVRPEGSVSTLKIQRTERGDSAVYLCASSDPGGTEAFFGQGTRLTVV.